The present T cell receptor beta chain was sequenced within a study of identical twins. cDNA carried unique molecular identifiers, and a universal primer site was added by template switching. TCRdb redid the calling of the 5' RACE reads with MiXCR, one entry per CDR3 protein. This table holds some 690,000 distinct CDR3 sequences, less than 25% found once. This CDR3 comprises 11 residues. In germline, CDR1 is PRHDT, CDR2 FYEKMQ (reference sequence). V lost 6 bases to trimming and J lost 9 bases, with 9 bases between them. The sample was also reused in another study, on T cells expressing NK-cell markers.

The sequence was obtained from a woman aged 18 to 35 in good health. The V and J genes are TRBV13 and TRBJ2-4, with D unclear. Specimen: PBMCs. As DNA, the CDR3 is TGTGCCAGCAGGGTCTCGGGCATTCAGTACTTC. This codes for CASRVSGIQYF.